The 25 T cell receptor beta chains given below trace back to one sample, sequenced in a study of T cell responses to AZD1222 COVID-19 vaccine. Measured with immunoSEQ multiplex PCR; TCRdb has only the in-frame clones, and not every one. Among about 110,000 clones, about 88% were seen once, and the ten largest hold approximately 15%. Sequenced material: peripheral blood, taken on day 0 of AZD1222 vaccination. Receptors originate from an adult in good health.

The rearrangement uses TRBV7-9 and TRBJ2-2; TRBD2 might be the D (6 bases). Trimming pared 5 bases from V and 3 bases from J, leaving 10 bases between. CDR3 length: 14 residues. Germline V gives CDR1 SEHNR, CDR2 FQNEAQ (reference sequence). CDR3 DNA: TGTGCCAGCAGCCCACAGCGGGACACCGGGGAGCTGTTTTTT. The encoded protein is CASSPQRDTGELFF.

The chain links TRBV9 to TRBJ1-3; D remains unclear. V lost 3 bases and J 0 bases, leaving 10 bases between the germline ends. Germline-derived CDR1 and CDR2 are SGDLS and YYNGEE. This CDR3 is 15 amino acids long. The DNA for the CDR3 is TGTGCCAGCAGCGCGTACACATCCTCTGGAAACACCATATATTTT. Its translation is CASSAYTSSGNTIYF.

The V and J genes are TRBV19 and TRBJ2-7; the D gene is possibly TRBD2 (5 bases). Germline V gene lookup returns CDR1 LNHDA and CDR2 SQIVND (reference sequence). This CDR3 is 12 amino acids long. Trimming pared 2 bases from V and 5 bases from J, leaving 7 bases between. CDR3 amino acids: CASSIYGDEQYF. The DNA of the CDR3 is TGTGCCAGTAGTATATACGGGGACGAGCAGTACTTC.

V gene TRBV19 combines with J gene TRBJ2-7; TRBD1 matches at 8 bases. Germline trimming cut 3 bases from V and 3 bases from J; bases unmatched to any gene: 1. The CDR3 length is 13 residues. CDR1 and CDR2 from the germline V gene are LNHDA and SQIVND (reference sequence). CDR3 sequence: CASSMGTGYEQYV. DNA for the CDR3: TGTGCCAGTAGTATGGGGACAGGCTACGAGCAGTACGTC.

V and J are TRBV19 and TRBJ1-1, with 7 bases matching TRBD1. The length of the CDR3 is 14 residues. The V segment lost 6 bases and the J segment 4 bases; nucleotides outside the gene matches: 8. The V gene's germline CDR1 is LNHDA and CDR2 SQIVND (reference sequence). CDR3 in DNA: TGTGCCAGTAGGCCCCGACAGGGCATCACTGAAGCTTTCTTT. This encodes CASRPRQGITEAFF.

In DNA, the CDR3 is TGTGCCAGCAGCTTTTCGCTAGCTGGGGAGACCCAGTACTTC. Translating gives CASSFSLAGETQYF. J is TRBJ2-5 and V is TRBV11-3; maybe TRBD2 (5 bases). CDR3 length equals 14 residues. The germline CDR1 and CDR2 sequences are SGHNT and YENEEA. Trimming took 3 bases from V and 5 from J, leaving 13 bases between them.

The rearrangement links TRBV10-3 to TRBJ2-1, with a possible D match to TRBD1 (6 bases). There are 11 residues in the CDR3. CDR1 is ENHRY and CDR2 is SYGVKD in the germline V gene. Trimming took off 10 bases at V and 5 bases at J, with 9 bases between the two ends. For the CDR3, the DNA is TGTGCCACGAGACAGGACAATGAGCAGTTCTTC. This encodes CATRQDNEQFF.

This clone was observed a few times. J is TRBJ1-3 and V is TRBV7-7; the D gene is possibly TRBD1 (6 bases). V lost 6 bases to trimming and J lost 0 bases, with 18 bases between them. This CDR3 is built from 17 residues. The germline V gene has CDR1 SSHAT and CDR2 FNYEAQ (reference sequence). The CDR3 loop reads CASSPRPLGASGNTIYF. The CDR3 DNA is TGTGCCAGCAGTCCTCGTCCCTTGGGGGCCTCTGGAAACACCATATATTTT.

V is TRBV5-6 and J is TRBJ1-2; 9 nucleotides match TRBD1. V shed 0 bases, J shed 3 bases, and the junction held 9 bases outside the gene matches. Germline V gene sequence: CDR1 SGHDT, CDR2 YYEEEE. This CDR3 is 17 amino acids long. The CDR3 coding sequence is TGTGCCAGCAGCTTGGCCGTGAGACAGGGGGAACACTATGGCTACACCTTC. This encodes CASSLAVRQGEHYGYTF. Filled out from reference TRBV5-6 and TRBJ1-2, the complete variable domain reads DAGVTQSPTHLIKTRGQQVTLRCSPKSGHDTVSWYQQALGQGPQFIFQYYEEEERQRGNFPDRFSGHQFPNYSSELNVNALLLGDSALYLCASSLAVRQGEHYGYTFGSGTRLTVV.

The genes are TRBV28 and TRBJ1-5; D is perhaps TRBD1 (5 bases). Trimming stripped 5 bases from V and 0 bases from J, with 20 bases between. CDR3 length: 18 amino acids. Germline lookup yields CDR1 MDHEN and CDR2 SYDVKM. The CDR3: CASSHGQLGGYSNQPQHF. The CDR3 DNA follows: TGTGCCAGCAGTCACGGGCAGCTGGGGGGTTATAGCAATCAGCCCCAGCATTTT.

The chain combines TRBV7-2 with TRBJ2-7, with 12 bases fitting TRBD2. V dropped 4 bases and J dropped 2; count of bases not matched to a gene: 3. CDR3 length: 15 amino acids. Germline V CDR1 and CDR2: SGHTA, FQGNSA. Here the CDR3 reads CASSSLAGGPYEQYF. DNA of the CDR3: TGTGCCAGCAGCTCTCTAGCGGGGGGGCCCTACGAGCAGTACTTC.

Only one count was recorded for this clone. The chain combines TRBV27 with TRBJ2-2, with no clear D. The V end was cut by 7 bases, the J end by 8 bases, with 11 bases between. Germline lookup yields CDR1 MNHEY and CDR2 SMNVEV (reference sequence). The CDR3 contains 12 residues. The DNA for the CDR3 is TGTGCCAGCAATCGGCCCGTTGGGGAGCTGTTTTTT. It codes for CASNRPVGELFF.

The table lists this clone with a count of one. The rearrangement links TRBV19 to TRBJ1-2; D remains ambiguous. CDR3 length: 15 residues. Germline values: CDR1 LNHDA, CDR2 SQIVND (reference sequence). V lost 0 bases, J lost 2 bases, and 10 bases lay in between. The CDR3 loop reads CASSIDRRRNYGYTF. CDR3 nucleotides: TGTGCCAGTAGTATAGATCGACGGAGGAACTATGGCTACACCTTC.

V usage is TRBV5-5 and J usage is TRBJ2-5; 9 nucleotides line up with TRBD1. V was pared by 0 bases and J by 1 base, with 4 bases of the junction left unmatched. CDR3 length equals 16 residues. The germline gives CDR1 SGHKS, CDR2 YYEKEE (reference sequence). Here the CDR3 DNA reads TGTGCCAGCAGCTTGGTCGGGACAGGGCCCCAAGAGACCCAGTACTTC. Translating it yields CASSLVGTGPQETQYF.

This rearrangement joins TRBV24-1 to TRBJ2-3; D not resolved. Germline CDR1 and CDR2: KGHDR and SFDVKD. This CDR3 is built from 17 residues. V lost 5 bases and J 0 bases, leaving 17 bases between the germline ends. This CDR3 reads CATSGLSGYGSTDTQYF. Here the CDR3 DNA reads TGTGCCACCAGTGGCCTAAGTGGGTATGGGAGCACAGATACGCAGTATTTT.

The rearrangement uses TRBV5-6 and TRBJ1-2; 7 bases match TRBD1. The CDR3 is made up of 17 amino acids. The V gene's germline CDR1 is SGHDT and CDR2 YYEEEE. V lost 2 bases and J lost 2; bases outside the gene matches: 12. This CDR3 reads CASSFPSGRGRNYGYTF. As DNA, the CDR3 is TGTGCCAGCAGCTTTCCCTCCGGAAGGGGGCGGAACTATGGCTACACCTTC.

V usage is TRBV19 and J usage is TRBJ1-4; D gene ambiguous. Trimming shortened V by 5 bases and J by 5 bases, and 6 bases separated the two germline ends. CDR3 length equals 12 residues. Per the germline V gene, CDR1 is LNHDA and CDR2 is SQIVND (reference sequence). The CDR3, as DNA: TGTGCCAGTAGTGCACGAAATGAAAAACTGTTTTTT. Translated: CASSARNEKLFF.

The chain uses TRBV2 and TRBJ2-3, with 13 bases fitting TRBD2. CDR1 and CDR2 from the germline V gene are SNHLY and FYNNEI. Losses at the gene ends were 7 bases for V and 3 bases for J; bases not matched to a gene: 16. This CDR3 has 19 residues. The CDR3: CASNPSGTSGDSTTDTQYF. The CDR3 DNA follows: TGTGCCAGCAATCCCTCCGGGACTAGCGGGGACTCTACGACAGATACGCAGTATTTT.

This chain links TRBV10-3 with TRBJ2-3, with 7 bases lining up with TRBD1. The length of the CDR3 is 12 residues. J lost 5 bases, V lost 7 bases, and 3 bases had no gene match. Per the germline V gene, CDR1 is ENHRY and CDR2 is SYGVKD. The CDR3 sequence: CAIKRGQDTQYF. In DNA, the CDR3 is TGTGCCATCAAGAGGGGGCAAGATACGCAGTATTTT.

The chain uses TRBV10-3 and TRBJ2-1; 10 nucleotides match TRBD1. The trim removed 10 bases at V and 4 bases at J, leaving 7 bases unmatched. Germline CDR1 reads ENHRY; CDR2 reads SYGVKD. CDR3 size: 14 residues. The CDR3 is CASADRGQYNEQFF. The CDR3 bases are TGTGCCAGCGCCGACAGGGGGCAGTACAATGAGCAGTTCTTC.

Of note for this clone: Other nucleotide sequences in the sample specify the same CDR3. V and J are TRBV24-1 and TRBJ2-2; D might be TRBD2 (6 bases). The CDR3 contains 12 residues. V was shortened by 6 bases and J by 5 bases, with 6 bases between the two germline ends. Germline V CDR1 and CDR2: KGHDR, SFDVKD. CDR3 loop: CATSRGTGELFF. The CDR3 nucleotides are TGTGCCACCAGTCGGGGGACCGGGGAGCTGTTTTTT.

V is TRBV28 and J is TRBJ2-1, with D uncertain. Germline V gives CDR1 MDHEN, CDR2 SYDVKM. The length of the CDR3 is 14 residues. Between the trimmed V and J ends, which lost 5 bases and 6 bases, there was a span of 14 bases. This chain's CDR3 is CASSRTPSGNEQFF. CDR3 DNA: TGTGCCAGCAGTCGGACGCCTTCAGGCAATGAGCAGTTCTTC.

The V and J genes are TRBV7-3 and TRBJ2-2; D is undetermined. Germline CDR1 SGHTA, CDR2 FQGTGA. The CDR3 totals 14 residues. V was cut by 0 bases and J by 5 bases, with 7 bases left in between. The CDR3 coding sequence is TGTGCCAGCAGCTTAACTGGCGGAACCGGGGAGCTGTTTTTT. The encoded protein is CASSLTGGTGELFF. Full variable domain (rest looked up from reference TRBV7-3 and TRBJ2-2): GAGVSQTPSNKVTEKGKYVELRCDPISGHTALYWYRQSLGQGPEFLIYFQGTGAADDSGLPNDRFFAVRPEGSVSTLKIQRTERGDSAVYLCASSLTGGTGELFFGEGSRLTVL.

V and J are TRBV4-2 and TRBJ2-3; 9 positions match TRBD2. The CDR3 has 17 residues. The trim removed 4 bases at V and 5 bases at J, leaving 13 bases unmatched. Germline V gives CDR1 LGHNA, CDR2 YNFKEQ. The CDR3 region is CASSPRVTREGGDTQYF. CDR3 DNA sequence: TGTGCCAGCAGCCCCAGGGTAACGCGGGAGGGGGGAGATACGCAGTATTTT.

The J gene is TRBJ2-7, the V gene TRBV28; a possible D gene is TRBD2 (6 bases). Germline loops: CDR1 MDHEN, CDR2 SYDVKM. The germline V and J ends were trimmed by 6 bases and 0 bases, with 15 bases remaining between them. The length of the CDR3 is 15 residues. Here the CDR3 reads CASSPFRESSYEQYF. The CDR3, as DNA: TGTGCCAGCAGCCCCTTCCGGGAGAGCTCCTACGAGCAGTACTTC. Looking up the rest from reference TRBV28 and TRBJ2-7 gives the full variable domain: DVKVTQSSRYLVKRTGEKVFLECVQDMDHENMFWYRQDPGLGLRLIYFSYDVKMKEKGDIPEGYSVSREKKERFSLILESASTNQTSMYLCASSPFRESSYEQYFGPGTRLTVT.